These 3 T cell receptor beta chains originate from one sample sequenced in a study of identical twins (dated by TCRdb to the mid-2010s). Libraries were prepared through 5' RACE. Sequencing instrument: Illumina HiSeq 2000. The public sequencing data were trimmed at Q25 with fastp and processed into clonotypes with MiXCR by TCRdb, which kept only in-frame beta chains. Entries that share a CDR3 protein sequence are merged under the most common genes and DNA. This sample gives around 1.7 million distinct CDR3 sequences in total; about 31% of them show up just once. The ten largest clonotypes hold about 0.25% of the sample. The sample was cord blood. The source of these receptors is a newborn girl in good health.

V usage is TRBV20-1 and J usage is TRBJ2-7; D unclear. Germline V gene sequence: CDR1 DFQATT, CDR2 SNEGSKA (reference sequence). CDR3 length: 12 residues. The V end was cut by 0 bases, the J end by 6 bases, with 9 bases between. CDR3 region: CSARDFLTEQYF. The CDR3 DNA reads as TGCAGTGCTAGAGATTTCCTAACCGAGCAGTACTTC.

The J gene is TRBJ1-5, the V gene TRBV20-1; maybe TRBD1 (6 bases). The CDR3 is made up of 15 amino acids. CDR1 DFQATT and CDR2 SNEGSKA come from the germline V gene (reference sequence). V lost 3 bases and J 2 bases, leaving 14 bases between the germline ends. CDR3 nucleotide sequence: TGCAGTGCTAGGAGGAGGGCAGGGGGCAATCAGCCCCAGCATTTT. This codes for CSARRRAGGNQPQHF.

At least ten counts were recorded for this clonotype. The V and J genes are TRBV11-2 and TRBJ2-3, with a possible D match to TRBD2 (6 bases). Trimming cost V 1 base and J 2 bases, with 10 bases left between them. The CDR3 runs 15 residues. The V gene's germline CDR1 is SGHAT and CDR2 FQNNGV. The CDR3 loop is CASSLVAGYTDTQYF. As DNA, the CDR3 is TGTGCCAGCAGCTTAGTCGCGGGGTACACAGATACGCAGTATTTT.